The source of this T cell receptor beta chain is a study of shared clonotypes between healthy human individuals. This clone was picked up many times. As yet, its antigen is unknown. This CDR3 is also generated by other DNA sequences in the sample. Method: immunoSEQ multiplex PCR; TCRdb's copy keeps in-frame clones and lacks some. The sample contains over a million clones, around three quarters of which appear only once. Findings of the study overall: Four donors had around 5% of their naive CD4 clonotypes in common.

Source material: memory CD4+ T cells from PBMCs. As for subset: CD45RA-negative fraction. The origin of this receptor is a man between 18 and 29 years old in good health. Some clones in this sample may be carry-over from other donors' samples.

In DNA, the CDR3 is TGTGCCTGGAGTGTACAACGTGGGGGCTACACCTTC. This gives the protein CAWSVQRGGYTF. The chain couples TRBV30 to TRBJ1-2; D ambiguous. Per germline, CDR1 GTSNPN and CDR2 SVGIG (reference sequence). CDR3 length equals 12 residues. Trimming stripped 0 bases from V and 8 bases from J, with 10 bases between.